This T cell receptor (beta chain) was identified during a study of sequential checkpoint blockade in melanoma. This CDR3 has 14 residues. Trimming shortened V by 5 bases and J by 0 bases, and 10 bases separated the two germline ends. CDR1 is SGHRS, CDR2 YFSETQ, per germline. Regarding treatment: randomized to nivolumab then ipilimumab (arm A) or the reverse (arm B). Profiling relied on immunoSEQ multiplex PCR, and the TCRdb table lists in-frame clones only, not all of them. The sample lists around 5,200 clones, 20% seen once, with 15% to 20% in the top ten. This TCR was sampled from a human donor with melanoma. The rearrangement uses TRBV5-1 and TRBJ2-3, with D unresolved. Sequencing was performed on tumor tissue (inferred from file names), taken from a patient given nivolumab and ipilimumab in sequence. CDR3 amino acids: CASRAIQSTDTQYF. CDR3 sequence (DNA): TGCGCCAGCAGGGCAATCCAGAGCACAGATACGCAGTATTTT.